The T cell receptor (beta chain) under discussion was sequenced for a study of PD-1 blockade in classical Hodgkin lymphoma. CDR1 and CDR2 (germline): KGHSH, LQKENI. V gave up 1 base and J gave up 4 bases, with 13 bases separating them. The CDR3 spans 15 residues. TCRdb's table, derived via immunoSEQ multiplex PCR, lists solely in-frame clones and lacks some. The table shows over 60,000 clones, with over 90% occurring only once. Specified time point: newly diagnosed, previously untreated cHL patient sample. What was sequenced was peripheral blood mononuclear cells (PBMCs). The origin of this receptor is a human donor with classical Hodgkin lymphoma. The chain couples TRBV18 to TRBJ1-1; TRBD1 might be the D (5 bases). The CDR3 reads CASSPRGGGVTEAFF. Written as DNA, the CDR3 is TGTGCCAGCTCACCACGTGGGGGAGGCGTCACTGAAGCTTTCTTT.